This TCR beta chain stems from a study of identical twins. Points on this clonotype: Its target is unknown. The junction departs from germline at one end; a sequencing error may be responsible.

Points from the study as a whole: Within monozygotic twins, out-of-frame TCR alpha sharing was underestimated by the models.

TCRdb analysed the 5' RACE reads with MiXCR anew, one entry per CDR3 protein. The sample yields some 240,000 distinct CDR3 sequences, roughly a tenth seen once. The CDR3 contains 17 residues. Germline CDR1 MNHEY, CDR2 SVGEGT. This TCR was recovered from a man between 50 and 59 years old in good health. The sample was memory T cells sorted from blood. The V call is TRBV6-2 or TRBV6-3, the J call TRBJ2-7; 9 bases agree with TRBD2. CDR3 protein: CASSSLRTSASSYGQYF. The CDR3 bases are TGTGCCAGCAGTTCACTCCGGACTAGCGCTAGCTCCTACGGGCAGTACTTC.